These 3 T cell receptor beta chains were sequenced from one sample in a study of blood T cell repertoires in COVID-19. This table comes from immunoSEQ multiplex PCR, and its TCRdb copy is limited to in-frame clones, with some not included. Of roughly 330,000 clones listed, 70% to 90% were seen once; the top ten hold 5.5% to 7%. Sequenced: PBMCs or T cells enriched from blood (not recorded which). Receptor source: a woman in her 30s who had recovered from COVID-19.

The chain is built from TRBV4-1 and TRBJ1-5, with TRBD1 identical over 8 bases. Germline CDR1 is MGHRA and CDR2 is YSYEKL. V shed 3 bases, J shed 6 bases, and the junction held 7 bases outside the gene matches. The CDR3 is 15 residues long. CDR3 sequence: CASSQSRDRFQPQHF. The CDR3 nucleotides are TGCGCCAGCAGCCAGAGTCGGGACAGGTTTCAGCCCCAGCATTTT.

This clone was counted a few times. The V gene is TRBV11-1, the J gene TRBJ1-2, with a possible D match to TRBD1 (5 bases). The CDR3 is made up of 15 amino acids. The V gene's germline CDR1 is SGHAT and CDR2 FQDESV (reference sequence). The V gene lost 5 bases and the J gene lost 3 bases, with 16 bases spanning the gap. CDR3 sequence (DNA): TGTGCCAGCAGCAAGAACCAGGGATTCGACTATGGCTACACCTTC. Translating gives CASSKNQGFDYGYTF.

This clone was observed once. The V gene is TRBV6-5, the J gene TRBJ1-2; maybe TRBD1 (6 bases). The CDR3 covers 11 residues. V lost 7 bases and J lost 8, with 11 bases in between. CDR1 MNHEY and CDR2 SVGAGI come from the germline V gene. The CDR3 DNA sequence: TGTGCCAGCACCAAGCAGGGGGGCTACACCTTC. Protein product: CASTKQGGYTF.